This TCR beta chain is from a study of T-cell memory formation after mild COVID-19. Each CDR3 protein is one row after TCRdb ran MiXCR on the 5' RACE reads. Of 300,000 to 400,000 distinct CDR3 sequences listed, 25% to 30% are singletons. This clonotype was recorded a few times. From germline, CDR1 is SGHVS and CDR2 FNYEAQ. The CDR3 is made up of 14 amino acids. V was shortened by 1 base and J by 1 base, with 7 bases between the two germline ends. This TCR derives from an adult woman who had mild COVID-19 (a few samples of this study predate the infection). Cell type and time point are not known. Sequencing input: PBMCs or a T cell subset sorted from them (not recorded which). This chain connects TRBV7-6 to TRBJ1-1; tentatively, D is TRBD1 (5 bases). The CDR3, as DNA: TGTGCCAGCAGCTTAGTAGGGGAGAACACTGAAGCTTTCTTT. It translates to CASSLVGENTEAFF.